Following are 21 T cell receptor beta chains from one sample sequenced in a study of blood T cell repertoires in COVID-19. Clones were sequenced by immunoSEQ multiplex PCR, and TCRdb holds only the in-frame ones, with some missing. This table has approximately 260,000 clones, 70% to 90% appearing once. The sample taken for sequencing was peripheral blood. These receptors all come from a woman in her seventies with acute or convalescent COVID-19.

The J gene is TRBJ1-5, the V gene TRBV2; D remains unclear. Trimming removed 3 bases from V and 0 bases from J, with 9 bases in between. CDR3 size: 15 residues. Germline-derived CDR1 and CDR2 are SNHLY and FYNNEI. The DNA of the CDR3 is TGTGCCAGCAGTGAGGTGGGGAGTAGCAATCAGCCCCAGCATTTT. It yields the protein CASSEVGSSNQPQHF.

V usage is TRBV7-3 and J usage is TRBJ2-5; D might be TRBD2 (7 bases). The CDR3 sequence is 13 residues long. Germline V gives CDR1 SGHTA, CDR2 FQGTGA. Trimming shortened V by 5 bases and J by 5 bases, and 12 bases separated the two germline ends. The CDR3 reads CASSRGAGETQYF. The CDR3 DNA follows: TGTGCCAGCAGCCGGGGGGCCGGGGAGACCCAGTACTTC.

V is TRBV19 and J is TRBJ1-6; no clear D gene. Trimming stripped 6 bases from V and 7 bases from J, with 10 bases between. Germline assignment: CDR1 LNHDA and CDR2 SQIVND (reference sequence). This CDR3 has 13 amino acids. DNA for the CDR3: TGTGCCAGTAGCATTCCGGGGAATTCACCCCTCCACTTT. Its translation is CASSIPGNSPLHF.

The count of this clone is one. CDR3: CASSLGQGAGYEQYF. The CDR3 coding sequence is TGTGCCAGCAGCTTAGGACAGGGGGCCGGCTACGAGCAGTACTTC. This chain links TRBV7-9 with TRBJ2-7; 10 nucleotides agree with TRBD1. Losses at the gene ends were 1 base for V and 3 bases for J; bases not matched to a gene: 3. The CDR3 is made up of 15 amino acids. Germline V gene data show CDR1 as SEHNR and CDR2 as FQNEAQ (reference sequence).

At least ten counts were recorded for this clone. The CDR3 loop is CATSRGMGMNTEAFF. The CDR3 region has the DNA TGTGCCACCAGCAGAGGAATGGGCATGAACACTGAAGCTTTCTTT. The chain has TRBV15 and TRBJ1-1; no clear D gene. The CDR3 runs to 15 residues. V was trimmed by 1 base and J by 0 bases, leaving 9 bases between them. CDR1 LNHNV and CDR2 YYDKDF come from the germline V gene (reference sequence).

With regard to this clone: This same CDR3 is encoded by further DNA sequences in the sample. The chain has TRBV6-5 and TRBJ1-1; the D gene is possibly TRBD1 (5 bases). Between the trimmed V and J ends, which lost 2 bases and 5 bases, there was a span of 9 bases. Germline V gene data show CDR1 as MNHEY and CDR2 as SVGAGI. The CDR3 spans 13 residues. This CDR3 is CASSYQGRTEAFF. CDR3 nucleotides: TGTGCCAGCAGTTACCAGGGTCGAACTGAAGCTTTCTTT.

The CDR3 reads CASSLDGGGQPQHF. DNA of the CDR3: TGTGCCAGCAGCTTAGATGGGGGCGGTCAGCCCCAGCATTTT. V and J are TRBV11-2 and TRBJ1-5; D might be TRBD1 (6 bases). The germline gives CDR1 SGHAT, CDR2 FQNNGV. V shed 0 bases and J shed 6 bases, with 9 bases lying between them. This CDR3 spans 14 amino acids.

This sequence joins TRBV24-1 and TRBJ2-1, with 14 positions matching TRBD2. Trimming at V came to 4 bases and at J to 9 bases, leaving 7 bases not matched to a gene. The CDR3 is 16 amino acids. CDR1 KGHDR and CDR2 SFDVKD come from the germline V gene. The CDR3 sequence is CATSDPTSGGASEQFF. Here the CDR3 DNA reads TGTGCCACCAGTGACCCGACTAGCGGGGGGGCCTCTGAGCAGTTCTTC.

The chain combines TRBV20-1 with TRBJ1-4; no clear D. The CDR3 is 14 residues long. The germline V gene has CDR1 DFQATT and CDR2 SNEGSKA (reference sequence). V was cut by 3 bases and J by 3 bases, with 11 bases left in between. This CDR3 reads CSASLQPANEKLFF. The CDR3 DNA follows: TGCAGTGCTAGTCTTCAACCGGCTAATGAAAAACTGTTTTTT.

The V gene is TRBV11-2, the J gene TRBJ2-7; 9 positions match TRBD1. Per germline, CDR1 SGHAT and CDR2 FQNNGV. After removal of 6 bases from V and 5 bases from J, the junction contained 5 bases not matched to a gene. This CDR3 is 13 amino acids long. CDR3 nucleotide sequence: TGTGCCAGCAGGTACACAGGGGGCGACGAGCAGTACTTC. Its translation: CASRYTGGDEQYF.

This clone was seen only once. V gene TRBV20-1 combines with J gene TRBJ1-1, with D uncertain. The V gene lost 6 bases and the J gene lost 0 bases, with 5 bases spanning the gap. CDR3 length: 11 residues. Germline V gene lookup returns CDR1 DFQATT and CDR2 SNEGSKA (reference sequence). CDR3 nucleotides: TGCAGTGCGGGAGTGAACACTGAAGCTTTCTTT. Amino acids: CSAGVNTEAFF.

The V gene is TRBV29-1, the J gene TRBJ1-2; 7 nucleotides match TRBD1. J was trimmed by 7 bases and V by 5 bases; bases with no gene match: 10. Germline V lookup: CDR1 SQVTM, CDR2 ANQGSEA. The CDR3 runs 13 residues. The CDR3 nucleotides read TGCAGCGTTACGACAGGGACCGGGGGTGGCTACACCTTC. Translation gives CSVTTGTGGGYTF.

The chain is built from TRBV2 and TRBJ1-2; possibly TRBD1 for D (5 bases). Trimming took off 6 bases at V and 8 bases at J, with 13 bases between the two ends. The CDR3 is 12 amino acids. The germline V gene has CDR1 SNHLY and CDR2 FYNNEI. CDR3 protein: CASSARVEGYTF. For the CDR3, the DNA is TGTGCCAGCAGCGCCAGGGTGGAAGGCTACACCTTC.

The genes are TRBV5-1 and TRBJ1-6; tentative D call: TRBD1 (5 bases). The CDR3 totals 14 residues. From germline, CDR1 is SGHRS and CDR2 YFSETQ. V was pared by 2 bases and J by 10 bases, with 13 bases between. As DNA, the CDR3 is TGCGCCAGCAGCTTCGGAAAAAAGGGGTCACCCCTCCACTTT. Residues: CASSFGKKGSPLHF.

The V gene is TRBV7-9, the J gene TRBJ2-1, with D perhaps matching TRBD2 (6 bases). This CDR3 is built from 14 residues. V lost 5 bases to trimming and J lost 10 bases, with 18 bases between them. CDR1 is SEHNR, CDR2 FQNEAQ, per germline (reference sequence). The CDR3 loop reads CASSRATRSWEQFF. The CDR3 DNA is TGTGCCAGCAGCCGGGCGACTAGATCCTGGGAGCAGTTCTTC.

This rearrangement joins TRBV7-6 to TRBJ2-5; perhaps TRBD2 as D (6 bases). CDR3 length: 15 residues. Trimming left V 5 bases short and J 5 bases short, with 18 bases between. Germline CDR1 SGHVS, CDR2 FNYEAQ. CDR3 amino acids: CASSLTGTRHETQYF. CDR3 DNA sequence: TGTGCCAGCAGCCTGACCGGGACTCGTCACGAGACCCAGTACTTC.

This clone appeared a few times. This rearrangement joins TRBV5-1 to TRBJ1-1; tentatively, D is TRBD1 (6 bases). V lost 4 bases, J lost 1 base, and 11 bases lay in between. From germline, CDR1 is SGHRS and CDR2 YFSETQ. There are 14 residues in the CDR3. The chain's CDR3 is CASSTGTKNTEAFF. The CDR3 nucleotides are TGCGCCAGCAGCACAGGGACCAAGAACACTGAAGCTTTCTTT.

The chain carries TRBV18 and TRBJ2-5, with TRBD2 matching 10 bases. V lost 3 bases to trimming and J lost 11 bases; unmatched junction nucleotides: 15. The CDR3 covers 16 residues. Germline V gives CDR1 KGHSH, CDR2 LQKENI. The DNA for the CDR3 is TGTGCCAGCTCACCCTTGCCTAGCGGGGGCCAAGGAGGACAGTACTTC. As protein: CASSPLPSGGQGGQYF.

The gene calls are TRBV2 and TRBJ2-4; D gene ambiguous. The germline V gene has CDR1 SNHLY and CDR2 FYNNEI. Trimming pared 5 bases from V and 7 bases from J, leaving 9 bases between. The CDR3 runs 12 residues. The CDR3 DNA reads TGTGCCAGCAGTCAGGATAGGAACATTCAGTACTTC. It codes for CASSQDRNIQYF.

V usage is TRBV2 and J usage is TRBJ2-1, with TRBD1 matching over 10 bases. Germline trimming cut 9 bases from V and 4 bases from J; bases unmatched to any gene: 6. Germline CDR1 reads SNHLY; CDR2 reads FYNNEI. CDR3 length: 14 residues. The CDR3 DNA follows: TGTGCCAGTATCCGGGACAGGGGATACAATGAGCAGTTCTTC. Translation: CASIRDRGYNEQFF. The variable domain in full, with the rest retrieved from reference TRBV2 and TRBJ2-1, is EPEVTQTPSHQVTQMGQEVILRCVPISNHLYFYWYRQILGQKVEFLVSFYNNEISEKSEIFDDQFSVERPDGSNFTLKIRSTKLEDSAMYFCASIRDRGYNEQFFGPGTRLTVL.

The sample holds a few counts of this clone. The rearrangement links TRBV6-5 to TRBJ1-2; D ambiguous. Trimming took 6 bases from V and 3 from J, leaving 8 bases between them. This CDR3 comprises 12 residues. Germline V lookup: CDR1 MNHEY, CDR2 SVGAGI. The CDR3 region has the DNA TGTGCCAGCAGGCCCAGTGACTATGGCTACACCTTC. Protein: CASRPSDYGYTF.